This TCR beta chain derives from a study of identical twins' blood T cells. About the study: Six alpha and roughly six beta libraries together yielded tens of millions of reads. Study observations and caveats: Twins shared more top CDR3 clonotypes than unrelated donors did.

Points on this clonotype: Its target is unknown.

The CDR3 runs to 14 residues. Trimming shortened V by 0 bases and J by 2 bases, and 10 bases separated the two germline ends. CDR1 is DFQATT, CDR2 SNEGSKA, per germline (reference sequence). A previously described protocol, modified, built RNA-based TCR cDNA libraries. TCRdb processed the 5' RACE reads anew with MiXCR; each CDR3 protein has one entry. The table has hundreds of thousands of distinct CDR3 sequences, about 28% seen once. The chain combines TRBV20-1 with TRBJ1-2; no clear D. This receptor was taken from a woman aged 18 to 55 in good health. The material sequenced was PBMCs. The CDR3 DNA sequence: TGCAGTGCTAGAGATCGGAAAGGGAACTATGGCTACACCTTC. Protein product: CSARDRKGNYGYTF.